One and the same sample provided the 31 T cell receptor beta chains below, sequenced in a study of cytomegalovirus exposure and HLA in healthy donors. The PCR contained 60 Vbeta and 13 Jbeta primers. Using immunoSEQ multiplex PCR, the repertoire was profiled, and TCRdb retains in-frame clones only, with some absent. Of 100,000 to 150,000 clones detected, 84% appear once; the ten largest clones hold roughly 2.7%. Sequencing was performed on PBMCs. The receptors shown here come from a man between 45 and 60 years old in good health and CMV-seronegative.

Remarks on this clone: Relative to the germline gene, one junction end is altered; a read error may explain this. This chain connects TRBV6-1 to TRBJ2-5; 7 bases line up with TRBD2. Per germline, CDR1 MNHNS and CDR2 SASEGT. The CDR3 extends over 13 amino acids. The CDR3 protein is CASSEDREEHLDF. The CDR3 DNA follows: TGTGCCAGCAGTGAAGATCGGGAGGAGCACTTGGACTTC.

The V call is TRBV6-1, the J call TRBJ2-2, with 8 bases aligning to TRBD1. Germline V gene data show CDR1 as MNHNS and CDR2 as SASEGT. With V trimmed by 7 bases and J by 5 bases, 6 bases remained unmatched. The CDR3 is 14 residues long. For the CDR3, the DNA is TGTGCCAGCATCTTGACAGGGGCTACCGGGGAGCTGTTTTTT. Protein sequence: CASILTGATGELFF.

V is TRBV11-2 and J is TRBJ2-3, with TRBD2 identical over 12 bases. Germline-derived CDR1 and CDR2 are SGHAT and FQNNGV. The trim removed 8 bases at V and 6 bases at J, leaving 9 bases unmatched. The CDR3 spans 15 residues. The CDR3 DNA is TGTGCCAGCGGGCCTAGCGGGGGGGCGGTGGATACGCAGTATTTT. Its protein product is CASGPSGGAVDTQYF.

This chain's CDR3 is CASSYSPGQGQYGYTF. Here the CDR3 DNA reads TGTGCCAGCAGTTACTCGCCGGGACAGGGACAGTATGGCTACACCTTC. The J gene is TRBJ1-2, the V gene TRBV6-5, with 9 nucleotides matching TRBD1. The CDR3 is 16 amino acids. Trimming took 0 bases from V and 5 from J; bases not matched to a gene: 7. Germline assignment: CDR1 MNHEY and CDR2 SVGAGI.

This rearrangement joins TRBV7-8 to TRBJ1-2; 8 bases line up with TRBD1. V lost 2 bases and J lost 7; bases outside the gene matches: 12. Germline CDR1 is SGHVS and CDR2 is FQNEAQ. This CDR3 region has 16 residues. As DNA, the CDR3 is TGTGCCAGCAGCTTAACGGTGGGGACAGGTTCGTCTGGCTACACCTTC. Translated: CASSLTVGTGSSGYTF.

Points on this clone: Other DNA variants within this sample encode the same CDR3. This chain joins TRBV5-6 and TRBJ2-7; D unresolved. V lost 4 bases and J lost 6, with 8 bases in between. Germline CDR1 SGHDT, CDR2 YYEEEE. CDR3 length: 11 residues. The CDR3 sequence is CASSRFGEQYF. The DNA of the CDR3 is TGTGCCAGCAGCCGTTTCGGCGAGCAGTACTTC.

The chain is built from TRBV6-1 and TRBJ1-4; D not certain. V was shortened by 7 bases and J by 0 bases, with 9 bases between the two germline ends. In germline, CDR1 is MNHNS, CDR2 SASEGT. CDR3 size: 14 residues. CDR3 loop: CASTQFATNEKLFF. DNA of the CDR3: TGTGCCAGCACCCAGTTTGCAACTAATGAAAAACTGTTTTTT.

This clone was detected a few times. This chain joins TRBV11-2 and TRBJ2-7, with TRBD2 as a possible D gene (5 bases). V lost 2 bases and J lost 7, with 9 bases in between. The germline V gene has CDR1 SGHAT and CDR2 FQNNGV. This CDR3 is built from 12 residues. The CDR3 sequence is CASSLFRREQYF. The CDR3 nucleotides are TGTGCCAGCAGCTTATTTAGGAGGGAGCAGTACTTC.

CDR3 sequence: CAWSNIYEQYF. CDR3 in DNA: TGTGCCTGGAGTAACATCTACGAGCAGTACTTC. V usage is TRBV30 and J usage is TRBJ2-7; D gene uncertain. Deletions cut 2 bases from V and 3 bases from J, with 5 bases between. CDR1 GTSNPN and CDR2 SVGIG come from the germline V gene (reference sequence). The CDR3 runs 11 residues.

The gene calls are TRBV7-2 and TRBJ2-1; possible D gene TRBD2, 7 bases. Trimming removed 3 bases from V and 10 bases from J, with 19 bases in between. The germline V gene encodes CDR1 SGHTA and CDR2 FQGNSA. The CDR3 is made up of 15 amino acids. The CDR3 sequence: CASSFRRGGGKEQFF. DNA for the CDR3: TGTGCCAGCAGCTTCCGCAGAGGGGGGGGTAAGGAGCAGTTCTTC.

This chain connects TRBV29-1 to TRBJ2-1; 13 nucleotides line up with TRBD2. CDR1 is SQVTM and CDR2 is ANQGSEA in the germline V gene. The CDR3 sequence is 15 residues long. After removal of 7 bases from V and 4 bases from J, the junction contained 7 bases not matched to a gene. The CDR3 spells CSARTSGGPYNEQFF. In nucleotides, the CDR3 is TGCAGCGCCCGGACTAGCGGGGGCCCATACAATGAGCAGTTCTTC.

The chain carries TRBV2 and TRBJ1-6; 8 positions match TRBD1. Looked up from germline, CDR1 is SNHLY and CDR2 is FYNNEI. The V and J ends lost 5 bases and 7 bases, in that order; junction bases with no gene match: 4. There are 14 residues in the CDR3. The CDR3 sequence is CASSTRTGNSPLHF. The DNA for the CDR3 is TGTGCCAGCAGTACGAGGACAGGGAATTCACCCCTCCACTTT.

The V call is TRBV4-2, the J call TRBJ1-6; possibly TRBD1 for D (5 bases). CDR1 and CDR2 from the germline V gene are LGHNA and YNFKEQ. This CDR3 contains 15 residues. Trimming shortened V by 0 bases and J by 7 bases, and 10 bases separated the two germline ends. The CDR3, as DNA: TGTGCCAGCAGCCAAGAGGGGGGGGTCAATTCACCCCTCCACTTT. It codes for CASSQEGGVNSPLHF.

A few counts support this clone. V usage is TRBV5-1 and J usage is TRBJ2-3; D may be TRBD1 (5 bases). The CDR3 runs 15 residues. V dropped 0 bases and J dropped 0 bases, with 8 bases sitting between them. Germline loops: CDR1 SGHRS, CDR2 YFSETQ. The CDR3 loop is CASSLDRPSTDTQYF. In DNA form, the CDR3 reads TGCGCCAGCAGCTTGGACAGGCCGAGCACAGATACGCAGTATTTT.

The V call is TRBV27, the J call TRBJ1-1; 7 bases are a match to TRBD1. CDR3 size: 13 residues. Germline-derived CDR1 and CDR2 are MNHEY and SMNVEV (reference sequence). The trim removed 11 bases at V and 5 bases at J, leaving 11 bases unmatched. CDR3 sequence: CAASDRPGTEAFF. CDR3 DNA sequence: TGTGCCGCCTCGGACAGGCCTGGGACTGAAGCTTTCTTT.

V usage is TRBV4-1 and J usage is TRBJ1-1; maybe TRBD1 (6 bases). V lost 3 bases and J lost 2, with 16 bases in between. In germline, CDR1 is MGHRA, CDR2 YSYEKL. The CDR3 is made up of 16 amino acids. The CDR3 nucleotides read TGCGCCAGCAGCCACTCACCCACAGGGACAAACACTGAAGCTTTCTTT. This codes for CASSHSPTGTNTEAFF.

The rearrangement links TRBV7-2 to TRBJ2-7; TRBD2 aligns across 11 bases. The CDR3 covers 15 residues. With 2 bases clipped from V and 2 bases from J, the junction kept 2 bases outside the gene matches. Germline V gene sequence: CDR1 SGHTA, CDR2 FQGNSA. CDR3 in DNA: TGTGCCAGCAGCTTAACTAGCGGGGGCACCTACGAGCAGTACTTC. As protein: CASSLTSGGTYEQYF.

On this clone itself: The junction differs from germline at one of its ends, possibly a read error. J is TRBJ1-4 and V is TRBV2; a weak D match, TRBD1 (6 bases). Germline V gene data show CDR1 as SNHLY and CDR2 as FYNNEI. The CDR3 extends over 15 amino acids. The CDR3 nucleotides read TGTGCCAGCACTGAAAGAGGGACACCGGATGAAAAACTGTTTTTT. The encoded protein is CASTERGTPDEKLFF.

A note on this clone: At the DNA level, this CDR3 is encoded by other sequences in the same sample as well. V is TRBV7-2 and J is TRBJ1-6, with D unresolved. Germline lookup yields CDR1 SGHTA and CDR2 FQGNSA. The ends were cut back, 5 bases at V and 8 bases at J, with 10 bases in the middle. CDR3 length equals 13 residues. The CDR3: CASSPVLYSPLHF. The CDR3 region has the DNA TGTGCCAGCAGCCCAGTATTGTATTCACCCCTCCACTTT.

DNA of the CDR3: TGCAGCGGGGGAGGACTAGCGGCAACAGATACGCAGTATTTT. This gives the protein CSGGGLAATDTQYF. The genes are TRBV29-1 and TRBJ2-3, with 10 bases aligning to TRBD2. The CDR3 consists of 14 residues. The ends lost 7 bases at V and 3 bases at J; junction bases unmatched: 7. In germline, CDR1 is SQVTM, CDR2 ANQGSEA.

The V and J genes are TRBV7-8 and TRBJ1-2, with unresolved D. The V end was cut by 2 bases, the J end by 8 bases, with 15 bases between. This CDR3 comprises 14 residues. CDR1 is SGHVS and CDR2 is FQNEAQ in the germline V gene. CDR3 protein: CASSLSLEGGGYTF. In nucleotides, the CDR3 is TGTGCCAGCAGCTTAAGTTTGGAGGGCGGCGGCTACACCTTC.

The chain links TRBV6-5 to TRBJ2-7; a weak D match, TRBD1 (5 bases). Germline lookup yields CDR1 MNHEY and CDR2 SVGAGI. V was pared by 2 bases and J by 0 bases, with 8 bases between. This CDR3 spans 14 amino acids. The CDR3 bases are TGTGCCAGCAGTTACCAGGGCGACTCCTACGAGCAGTACTTC. Protein product: CASSYQGDSYEQYF.

This sequence joins TRBV7-8 and TRBJ2-1, with D possibly being TRBD2 (5 bases). Germline V gene sequence: CDR1 SGHVS, CDR2 FQNEAQ. V was clipped by 2 bases and J by 2 bases, with 13 bases between them. The CDR3 contains 16 residues. CDR3: CASSLSEGGAYNEQFF. The DNA for the CDR3 is TGTGCCAGCAGCTTATCTGAGGGTGGGGCCTACAATGAGCAGTTCTTC. The full variable domain, rest sourced from reference TRBV7-8 and TRBJ2-1, is GAGVSQSPRYKVAKRGQDVALRCDPISGHVSLFWYQQALGQGPEFLTYFQNEAQLDKSGLPSDRFFAERPEGSVSTLKIQRTQQEDSAVYLCASSLSEGGAYNEQFFGPGTRLTVL.

This clone was detected once. The chain carries TRBV4-1 and TRBJ2-7; D possibly corresponds to TRBD2 (5 bases). Looked up from germline, CDR1 is MGHRA and CDR2 is YSYEKL. The V and J ends lost 3 bases and 4 bases respectively, with 13 bases between them. The CDR3 runs 14 residues. CDR3 DNA sequence: TGCGCCAGCAGCCACCCGGGAACGGCGTACGAGCAGTACTTC. This encodes CASSHPGTAYEQYF.

This rearrangement joins TRBV6-5 to TRBJ1-4; TRBD1 might be the D (5 bases). The CDR3 has 16 amino acids. With 2 bases removed from V and 8 bases from J, the gap between germline ends came to 18 bases. Germline assignment: CDR1 MNHEY and CDR2 SVGAGI. In DNA form, the CDR3 reads TGTGCCAGCAGTTACACGGCTACAGGCCCCGGGGAAAAACTGTTTTTT. As protein: CASSYTATGPGEKLFF.

CDR3 nucleotide sequence: TGTGCCAGCAGTGAGGGACCTCGGGGGAGCTCCTACGAGCAGTACTTC. It is translated as CASSEGPRGSSYEQYF. The rearrangement joins TRBV6-1 to TRBJ2-7; a weak D match, TRBD2 (6 bases). The CDR3 has 16 amino acids. Germline V gives CDR1 MNHNS, CDR2 SASEGT. V was cut by 3 bases and J by 0 bases, with 15 bases left in between.

The chain links TRBV6-5 to TRBJ1-1, with no clear D. The CDR3 has 13 amino acids. The V end was cut by 5 bases, the J end by 4 bases, with 11 bases between. CDR1 is MNHEY and CDR2 is SVGAGI in the germline V gene. CDR3 sequence: CASSREAGTEAFF. The CDR3 bases are TGTGCCAGCAGTCGGGAGGCGGGCACTGAAGCTTTCTTT.

V usage is TRBV9 and J usage is TRBJ1-2, with 7 positions matching TRBD1. V was clipped by 3 bases and J by 5 bases; unmatched bases: 4. The CDR3 is 13 residues long. Germline CDR1 SGDLS, CDR2 YYNGEE. CDR3 coding DNA: TGTGCCAGCAGCGCAAGGACAGGATATGGCTACACCTTC. Protein: CASSARTGYGYTF.

Written as DNA, the CDR3 is TGTGCCAGCAGTTTAGGTATGGGCCTGGAGACCCAGTACTTC. This gives the protein CASSLGMGLETQYF. V is TRBV27 and J is TRBJ2-5, with no clear D. The germline gives CDR1 MNHEY, CDR2 SMNVEV (reference sequence). There are 14 residues in the CDR3. With 2 bases removed from V and 5 bases from J, the gap between germline ends came to 12 bases.

This chain connects TRBV5-4 to TRBJ2-3; D is unresolved. The germline V gene has CDR1 SGHNT and CDR2 YYREEE (reference sequence). V lost 1 base to trimming and J lost 5 bases, with 8 bases between them. The CDR3 spans 13 residues. CDR3 protein: CASSLTALDTQYF. The CDR3 nucleotides are TGTGCCAGCAGCTTGACTGCGTTAGATACGCAGTATTTT.

This chain's CDR3 is CASSVQGADIEAFF. Here the CDR3 DNA reads TGTGCCAGCAGCGTTCAGGGGGCGGACATTGAAGCTTTCTTT. The gene calls are TRBV11-2 and TRBJ1-1, with 8 nucleotides matching TRBD1. J gave up 7 bases and V 5 bases, and 9 bases lay outside the gene matches. The CDR3 spans 14 residues. Germline CDR1 reads SGHAT; CDR2 reads FQNNGV.